This T cell receptor (beta chain) is drawn from a study of blood T cell repertoires in COVID-19 (dated by TCRdb to about 2020). About the full investigation: The collaborator samples originated in the United States, Italy and Spain and spanned the acute and convalescent phases of COVID-19. The prospective study material was composed of cDNA or gDNA derived from T cells, B-cell-depleted T cells, or PBMCs. Subjects who had been exposed to COVID-19, were actively infected with it, or had recovered from it provided the deeply sampled blood TCRbeta repertoires that made up the dataset. The repertoires were released in a freely available public database intended as a resource for research on the immune response to SARS-CoV-2. Samples came from the ongoing ImmuneRACE study (first 160 participants) plus 1,254 subjects from 6 global collaborators. A de-identified subject ID, COVID-19 status, age in years and sex were almost always included in the sample metadata. Where HLA class I and class II types were available, the types were taken from metadata supplied by the sample provider, not from assay-based typing.

Comment on this clone: The antigen it binds to is not known. No base qualities exist here, and no much larger clone lies one base off it.

TCRbeta CDR3 regions were amplified from genomic DNA by means of the immunoSEQ Assay, a bias-controlled multiplex PCR. Per the authors' processing: The number of nucleated cells in each sample was estimated by amplification of reference gene primers within the assay. To quantify the absolute abundance of each unique TCRbeta CDR3 rearrangement, sequence reads were collapsed and filtered. For each sample, productive Simpson clonality was calculated as the square root of Simpson's diversity index across productive rearrangements. TCRdb's version of the immuneACCESS table is confined to in-frame rearrangements and falls short of the full clone set. An unresolved V gene accounts for under half of the shortfall where checked; the remainder is of unknown origin. V, J and clone size reflect that table, while D and trimming were determined from the DNA. The sample profile shows over 200,000 clones; 88% of them were found once. Around 3.8% of the sample lies in the top ten.

The paper as a whole reports these results and caveats: How much clinical and demographic metadata was included differed by source and by participant, and the metadata was provided uncurated.

Participants in the prospective study were aged about 18 to 90 years, lived in 20 to 30 United States geographic areas, and enrolled through a virtual design. To assign participants to cohorts, the prospective study relied on clinical history that participants themselves reported in a screening survey and a study questionnaire. Exposed participants had been in contact, within 2 weeks of entering the study, with a person who had a PCR-confirmed or clinician-diagnosed case of COVID-19. In the prospective study, mobile phlebotomists collected whole blood, serum and a nasopharyngeal or oropharyngeal swab from each participant. Over an approximately 2-month period, participants in the prospective study had the option of providing additional blood draws and questionnaires. Blood samples from the prospective study were shipped frozen or at room temperature prior to DNA extraction. The clonotype was recovered from a woman aged 25 to 45 who had been exposed to COVID-19. Sequencing was performed on PBMCs or T cells enriched from blood (not recorded which).

The CDR3 reads CASGWTGQETQYF. The nucleotide sequence is given as TGTGCCAGCGGATGGACAGGGCAAGAGACCCAGTACTTC. Here the chain combines TRBV3-1 (or the pseudogene TRBV3-2) and TRBJ2-5; 8 central nucleotides agree with TRBD1. Taken from cysteine to phenylalanine, the CDR3 has 13 residues. CDR3 DNA is the only sequence kept; it has 39 bases, read in frame from the first base. Trimming accounts for 8 bases at V and 2 bases at J, while the number of junction bases matched to no gene is 4. The germline V gene (reference sequence) gives CDR1 as LGHDT and CDR2 as YNNKEL.